Below are 21 T cell receptor beta chains sequenced from a single sample in a study of blood T cell repertoires in COVID-19. The protocol was immunoSEQ multiplex PCR, while the TCRdb copy is restricted to in-frame clones and leaves out a portion. The table shows 140,000 to 150,000 clones, with about 86% occurring only once. Sequencing used peripheral blood. The receptor source for this set is a human donor in a cohort sampled during active COVID-19.

The chain recombines TRBV28 with TRBJ2-1, with 8 positions matching TRBD2. This CDR3 comprises 15 residues. Germline V gene sequence: CDR1 MDHEN, CDR2 SYDVKM. The V gene end was trimmed by 4 bases and the J gene end by 10 bases; junction bases not matched to a gene: 12. The CDR3, as DNA: TGTGCCAGCAGTTCGGGAGGGCCAGGGTATCGCGAGCAGTTCTTC. It specifies CASSSGGPGYREQFF.

V gene TRBV6-2 or TRBV6-3 combines with J gene TRBJ2-1; 11 bases align to TRBD2. Germline V gene data show CDR1 as MNHEY and CDR2 as SVGEGT. V shed 5 bases, J shed 8 bases, and the junction held 8 bases outside the gene matches. The CDR3 is made up of 15 amino acids. CDR3 sequence: CASSTRTSGSYEQFF. The CDR3 coding sequence is TGTGCCAGCAGTACCCGAACTAGCGGGAGTTATGAGCAGTTCTTC.

V usage is TRBV28 and J usage is TRBJ1-4, with D unresolved. Germline lookup yields CDR1 MDHEN and CDR2 SYDVKM. Trimming cost V 3 bases and J 0 bases, with 11 bases left between them. This CDR3 has 16 residues. The CDR3 is CASSFLKQATNEKLFF. DNA of the CDR3: TGTGCCAGCAGTTTCCTCAAACAAGCAACTAATGAAAAACTGTTTTTT.

CDR3 coding DNA: TGTGCCAGCAGCCTCCTGAGTACCAAAAACATTCAGTACTTC. Translated: CASSLLSTKNIQYF. The chain joins TRBV3-1 (or the pseudogene TRBV3-2) to TRBJ2-4; D not resolved. Trimming cost V 4 bases and J 2 bases, with 9 bases left between them. CDR1 is LGHDT, CDR2 YNNKEL, per germline (reference sequence). The CDR3 is 14 amino acids.

This chain uses TRBV5-6 with TRBJ2-7; D is perhaps TRBD2 (5 bases). CDR1 and CDR2 (germline): SGHDT, YYEEEE. Trimming cost V 1 base and J 1 base, with 12 bases left between them. The CDR3 runs to 15 residues. CDR3 in amino acids: CASSLWGVGSYEQYF. CDR3 sequence (DNA): TGTGCCAGCAGCTTGTGGGGAGTCGGATCCTACGAGCAGTACTTC.

The J gene is TRBJ2-7, the V gene TRBV28, with TRBD1 matching over 8 bases. The V gene end was trimmed by 8 bases and the J gene end by 5 bases; junction bases not matched to a gene: 14. Germline CDR1 and CDR2: MDHEN and SYDVKM. The CDR3 is 15 amino acids. CDR3 DNA sequence: TGTGCCAGCGGAACTAATACAGGGGGTTCCAACGAGCAGTACTTC. Translating gives CASGTNTGGSNEQYF.

This clone was observed a single time. The chain carries TRBV4-3 and TRBJ2-5; TRBD1 aligns across 7 bases. This CDR3 spans 15 amino acids. V gave up 0 bases and J gave up 7 bases; unmatched junction bases: 8. Germline V gene data show CDR1 as LGHNA and CDR2 as YSLEER. CDR3 bases: TGCGCCAGCAGCCAAGATTTGACAGGGATCGGGACCCAGTACTTC. This codes for CASSQDLTGIGTQYF.

The CDR3 region has the DNA TGTGCCAGCAGTTTAGTACAGTCGGCTGAAGCTTTCTTT. It translates to CASSLVQSAEAFF. The chain is built from TRBV12-3 or TRBV12-4 and TRBJ1-1; D unresolved. The CDR3 contains 13 residues. Trimming stripped 1 base from V and 6 bases from J, with 9 bases between.

This clone appeared once. J is TRBJ2-6 and V is TRBV7-9; TRBD1 aligns across 9 bases. From germline, CDR1 is SEHNR and CDR2 FQNEAQ (reference sequence). The length of the CDR3 is 16 residues. The V segment lost 4 bases and the J segment 2 bases; nucleotides outside the gene matches: 3. CDR3 sequence (DNA): TGTGCCAGCAGCTCGCGGACAGGGGCTGGGGCCAACGTCCTGACTTTC. Its translation: CASSSRTGAGANVLTF.

This clone turned up a few times. V and J are TRBV3-1 (or the pseudogene TRBV3-2) and TRBJ2-3; weak D call: TRBD1 (5 bases). The V gene's germline CDR1 is LGHDT and CDR2 YNNKEL (reference sequence). V lost 6 bases and J 6 bases, leaving 19 bases between the germline ends. The CDR3 runs to 15 residues. This chain's CDR3 is CASSRDSSTQDTQYF. The CDR3 region has the DNA TGTGCCAGCAGTCGCGACAGTAGCACCCAGGATACGCAGTATTTT.

This clone was detected only a few times. The CDR3 here is CACTSGSTGELFF. The CDR3 DNA follows: TGTGCCTGCACTAGCGGGAGCACCGGGGAGCTGTTTTTT. The chain joins TRBV5-5 to TRBJ2-2, with 11 positions matching TRBD2. The trim removed 10 bases at V and 4 bases at J, leaving 3 bases unmatched. CDR3 size: 13 residues. The germline CDR1 and CDR2 sequences are SGHKS and YYEKEE (reference sequence). Based on the CDR3 plus reference TRBV5-5 and TRBJ2-2, the full variable domain is DAGVTQSPTHLIKTRGQQVTLRCSPISGHKSVSWYQQVLGQGPQFIFQYYEKEERGRGNFPDRFSARQFPNYSSELNVNALLLGDSALYLCACTSGSTGELFFGEGSRLTVL.

This clone was seen a handful of times. The chain employs TRBV19 and TRBJ1-1; 7 positions match TRBD1. Unmatched junction bases numbered 10, after V lost 5 bases and J lost 1 base. The V gene's germline CDR1 is LNHDA and CDR2 SQIVND (reference sequence). This CDR3 has 16 amino acids. CDR3 bases: TGTGCCAGTAGTTTCCGGGACAGAACCCCGAACACTGAAGCTTTCTTT. Protein: CASSFRDRTPNTEAFF.

This chain uses TRBV15 with TRBJ2-6; a weak D match, TRBD1 (5 bases). Germline values: CDR1 LNHNV, CDR2 YYDKDF (reference sequence). This CDR3 spans 19 amino acids. The germline V and J ends were trimmed by 3 bases and 0 bases, with 18 bases remaining between them. CDR3 residues: CATSSTMGPVSSGANVLTF. CDR3 bases: TGTGCCACCAGCAGTACGATGGGGCCCGTCAGCTCTGGGGCCAACGTCCTGACTTTC.

V and J are TRBV20-1 and TRBJ2-7, with D possibly TRBD1 on 5 matching bases. V dropped 0 bases and J dropped 6 bases, with 6 bases sitting between them. This CDR3 contains 11 residues. Germline CDR1 reads DFQATT; CDR2 reads SNEGSKA (reference sequence). In DNA, the CDR3 is TGCAGTGCTAGAGACAGGGCCGAGCAGTACTTC. This translates into CSARDRAEQYF.

This clone was recorded a few times. V gene TRBV19 combines with J gene TRBJ2-7; TRBD2 matches at 13 bases. V was clipped by 7 bases and J by 5 bases; unmatched bases: 8. The germline CDR1 and CDR2 sequences are LNHDA and SQIVND (reference sequence). The length of the CDR3 is 15 residues. Here the CDR3 reads CASKRGLAGVHEQYF. The CDR3 bases are TGTGCCAGTAAGAGAGGACTAGCGGGAGTCCACGAGCAGTACTTC.

This clone was detected once. The rearrangement uses TRBV7-2 and TRBJ1-4, with a possible D match to TRBD1 (6 bases). The CDR3 loop spans 15 amino acids. The ends were cut back, 3 bases at V and 5 bases at J, with 13 bases in the middle. Germline CDR1 is SGHTA and CDR2 is FQGNSA. CDR3 coding DNA: TGTGCCAGCAGCTTGCAACAGGGTTGGAATGAAAAACTGTTTTTT. Translated, it gives CASSLQQGWNEKLFF.

The CDR3 region has the DNA TGTGCCAGCTCACCACCGGAAGGGGTGATAGATACGCAGTATTTT. It yields the protein CASSPPEGVIDTQYF. The genes are TRBV18 and TRBJ2-3; D is perhaps TRBD1 (5 bases). The CDR3 totals 15 residues. Germline CDR1 KGHSH, CDR2 LQKENI. Deletions cut 0 bases from V and 5 bases from J, with 12 bases between.

The gene calls are TRBV7-2 and TRBJ2-7, with no clear D. V shed 5 bases and J shed 3 bases, with 8 bases lying between them. The length of the CDR3 is 12 residues. Germline V CDR1 and CDR2: SGHTA, FQGNSA. CDR3 amino acids: CASSQSHYEQYF. The CDR3 DNA follows: TGTGCCAGCAGCCAGTCACACTACGAGCAGTACTTC.

This clone was picked up one time. The chain has TRBV18 and TRBJ2-7; TRBD2 is a possible D gene (5 bases). The CDR3 consists of 15 residues. The germline gives CDR1 KGHSH, CDR2 LQKENI. Trimming stripped 1 base from V and 0 bases from J, with 10 bases between. Written as DNA, the CDR3 is TGTGCCAGCTCACCACTAGCGCGCTACTCCTACGAGCAGTACTTC. It translates to CASSPLARYSYEQYF.

V and J are TRBV19 and TRBJ2-1, with TRBD2 matching 7 bases. The CDR3 is 16 amino acids. The germline V gene has CDR1 LNHDA and CDR2 SQIVND (reference sequence). The junction had 15 bases not matched to a gene; V was cut back by 5 bases and J by 8 bases. The CDR3 nucleotides read TGTGCCAGTAGTCCTGTCCGACTAGCTGGGTCCTATGAGCAGTTCTTC. Protein: CASSPVRLAGSYEQFF.

Only a few counts were recorded for this clone. The rearrangement uses TRBV24-1 and TRBJ2-5; D is uncertain. CDR1 is KGHDR, CDR2 SFDVKD, per germline. The CDR3 length is 14 residues. V was trimmed by 1 base and J by 2 bases, leaving 7 bases between them. Here the CDR3 DNA reads TGTGCCACCAGTGATTTTGAGCATCAAGAGACCCAGTACTTC. Residues: CATSDFEHQETQYF.